This T cell receptor beta chain came from a study of molecular identifiers for immune sequencing clone quantification. In the study overall: Split five ways in replicates, RNA from roughly 20,000 or 100,000 naive CD8 cells had four portions sequenced. Findings and caveats of the study: The study found clones above 20 RNA copies held over 99% of effector molecules and under 1% in naive cells. Spiked Jurkat TCR RNA from one cell was reportedly detectable among about 1 million naive cells.

CDR1 and CDR2 (germline): SGDLS, YYNGEE. Trimming cost V 7 bases and J 5 bases; bases outside gene matches: 0. The CDR3 extends over 12 amino acids. Preparation of the bulk TCR libraries relied on previously described methods and listed TCR primers. TCRdb passed the PCR reads through MiXCR, listing each CDR3 protein once. The sample lists more than 450,000 distinct CDR3 sequences; roughly 26% were seen once. This clonotype has more than one count but fewer than ten. What it binds is unknown. The genes are TRBV9 and TRBJ1-5; TRBD1 matches at 10 bases. Source material: naive CD8+ T cells from blood, with Jurkat cell RNA spiked in. The subset denotes: FACS-sorted CD8+CD4-CCR7+CD45RA+ naive T cells. This TCR derives from a human donor in good health. Some libraries in this study had Jurkat cell RNA spiked in. CDR3 in DNA: TGTGCCAGCGGACAGGGGGATCAGCCCCAGCATTTT. It is translated as CASGQGDQPQHF. Full variable domain (rest looked up from reference TRBV9 and TRBJ1-5): DSGVTQTPKHLITATGQRVTLRCSPRSGDLSVYWYQQSLDQGLQFLIQYYNGEERAKGNILERFSAQQFPDLHSELNLSSLELGDSALYFCASGQGDQPQHFGDGTRLSIL.